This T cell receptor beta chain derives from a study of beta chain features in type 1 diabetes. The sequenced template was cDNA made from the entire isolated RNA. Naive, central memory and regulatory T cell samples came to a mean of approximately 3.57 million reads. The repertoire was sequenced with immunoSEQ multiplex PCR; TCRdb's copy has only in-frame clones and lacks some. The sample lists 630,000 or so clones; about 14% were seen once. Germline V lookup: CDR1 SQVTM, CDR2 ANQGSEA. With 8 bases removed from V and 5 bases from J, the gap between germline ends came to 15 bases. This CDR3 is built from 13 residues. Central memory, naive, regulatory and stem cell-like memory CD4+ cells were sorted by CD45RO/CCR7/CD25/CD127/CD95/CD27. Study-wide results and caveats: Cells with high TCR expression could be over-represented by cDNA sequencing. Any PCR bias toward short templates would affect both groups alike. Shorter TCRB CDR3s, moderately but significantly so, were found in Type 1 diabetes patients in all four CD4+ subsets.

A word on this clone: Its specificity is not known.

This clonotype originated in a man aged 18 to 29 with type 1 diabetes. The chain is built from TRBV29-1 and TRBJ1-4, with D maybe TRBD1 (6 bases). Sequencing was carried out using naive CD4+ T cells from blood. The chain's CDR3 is CSFAGVGNEKLFF. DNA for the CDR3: TGCAGCTTCGCAGGGGTGGGGAATGAAAAACTGTTTTTT.